Listed below are T cell receptor beta chains from one sample, sequenced in a study of T cell responses to AZD1222 COVID-19 vaccine. The protocol was immunoSEQ multiplex PCR, while the TCRdb copy is restricted to in-frame clones and leaves out a portion. The data contain tens of thousands of clones, 70% to 90% of them singletons. The sequenced sample was peripheral blood, obtained 28 days after the second AZD1222 dose. The origin of the receptors is an adult who received the AZD1222 COVID-19 vaccine. The conserved cysteine and the conserved F or W are not part of the CDR3 here. Size values are once, few and many counts, or a class for expanded clones, and some rows have none.

abundance	len	v_gene	j_gene	CDR3aa
-	15	TRBV19	TRBJ2-7	ASSTPLMAGVTYEQY
-	12	TRBV7-2	TRBJ1-2	ASSLVQGQYGYT
-	11	TRBV18	TRBJ2-5	ASTQQDQETQY
-	9	TRBV12-3/TRBV12-4	TRBJ1-5	ASSLGLPQH
once	11	TRBV10-3	TRBJ2-2	ASRGVGSGELF
-	13	TRBV6-5	TRBJ2-1	ASSSPGLEAYEQF
-	12	TRBV27	TRBJ1-1	ASSLSGGLLEAF
-	14	TRBV15	TRBJ2-6	ATSGGSGDGANVLT
once	10	TRBV28	TRBJ1-2	AIPGQGNGYT
-	12	TRBV6-5	TRBJ2-7	ASSYPGLVNEQY
-	12	TRBV6-5	TRBJ2-3	ASKAGHSTDTQY
once	13	TRBV6-4	TRBJ2-3	ASSGTGTGADTQY
-	13	TRBV19	TRBJ2-7	ASNDLGLAGGEQY
-	13	TRBV6-6	TRBJ2-3	ASSYDPEVADTQY
-	13	TRBV6-5	TRBJ2-2	ASSSLGGAGGELF
-	13	TRBV10-3	TRBJ2-7	AISSGTPSSYEQY
-	11	TRBV6-6	TRBJ2-3	ASSYSATDTQY
-	13	TRBV30	TRBJ1-1	AWSEGLGLNTEAF
few	9	TRBV29-1	TRBJ2-3	SVALTDTQY
-	12	TRBV6-5	TRBJ1-6	ASSLDQPNSPLH
-	14	TRBV27	TRBJ2-3	ASRTSGRLPTDTQY
once	13	TRBV7-9	TRBJ2-3	ASSSTGSGTDTQY